This TCR beta chain comes out of a study of cytomegalovirus exposure and HLA in healthy donors. Regarding donors, all were healthy bone marrow donors. Researchers ran the PCR with 60 Vbeta and 13 Jbeta primers. TCRdb's copy holds only in-frame clones and misses some; the assay was immunoSEQ multiplex PCR. The data show 200,000 to 250,000 clones, approximately 80% seen once. Findings and limits, study-wide: A later analysis appeared to link common viral pathogens to several of the most significant clusters.

The CDR3 runs 14 residues. The germline V and J ends were trimmed by 4 bases and 3 bases, with 10 bases remaining between them. In germline, CDR1 is LGHNA, CDR2 YNFKEQ. In the case of this clone: The antigen remains unidentified.

The rearrangement links TRBV4-2 to TRBJ1-5; D might be TRBD1 (6 bases). The TCR was taken from a woman aged 60-75 years in good health and CMV-seropositive. The sample was PBMCs. The CDR3 protein is CASSRDKNNQPQHF. DNA for the CDR3: TGTGCCAGCAGCCGGGACAAGAACAATCAGCCCCAGCATTTT.